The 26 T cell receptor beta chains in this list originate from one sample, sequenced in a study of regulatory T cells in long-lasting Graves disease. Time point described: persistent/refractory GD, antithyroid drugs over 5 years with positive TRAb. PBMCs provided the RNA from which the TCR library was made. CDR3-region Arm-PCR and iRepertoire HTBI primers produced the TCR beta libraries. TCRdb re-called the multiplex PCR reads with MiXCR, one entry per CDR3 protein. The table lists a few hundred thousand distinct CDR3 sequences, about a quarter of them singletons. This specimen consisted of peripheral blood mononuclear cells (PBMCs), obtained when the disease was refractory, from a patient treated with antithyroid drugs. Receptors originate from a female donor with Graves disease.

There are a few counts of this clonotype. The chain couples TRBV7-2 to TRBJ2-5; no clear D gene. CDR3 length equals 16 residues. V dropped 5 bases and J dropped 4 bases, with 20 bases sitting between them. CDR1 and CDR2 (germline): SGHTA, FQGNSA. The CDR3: CASSPLVGYLGETQYF. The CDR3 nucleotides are TGTGCCAGCAGCCCCCTCGTCGGGTATCTGGGAGAGACCCAGTACTTC.

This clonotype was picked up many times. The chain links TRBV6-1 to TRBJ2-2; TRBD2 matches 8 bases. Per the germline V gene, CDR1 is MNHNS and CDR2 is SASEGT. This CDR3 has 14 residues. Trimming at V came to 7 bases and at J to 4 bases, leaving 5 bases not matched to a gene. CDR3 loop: CASTSLAGTGELFF. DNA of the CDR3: TGTGCCAGCACCTCCCTAGCGGGCACCGGGGAGCTGTTTTTT.

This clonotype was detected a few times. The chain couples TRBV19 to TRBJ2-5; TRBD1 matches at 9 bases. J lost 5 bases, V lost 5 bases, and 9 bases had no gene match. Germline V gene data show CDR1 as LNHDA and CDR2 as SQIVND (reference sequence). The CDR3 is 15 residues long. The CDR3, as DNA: TGTGCCAGTAGTGTAGGGACAGGGAGTTTCGAGACCCAGTACTTC. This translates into CASSVGTGSFETQYF.

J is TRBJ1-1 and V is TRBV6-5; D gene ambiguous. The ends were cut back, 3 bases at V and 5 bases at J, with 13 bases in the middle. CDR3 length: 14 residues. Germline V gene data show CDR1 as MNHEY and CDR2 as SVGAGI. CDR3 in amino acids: CASSYLGKGTEAFF. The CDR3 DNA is TGTGCCAGCAGTTATCTGGGAAAAGGGACTGAAGCTTTCTTT.

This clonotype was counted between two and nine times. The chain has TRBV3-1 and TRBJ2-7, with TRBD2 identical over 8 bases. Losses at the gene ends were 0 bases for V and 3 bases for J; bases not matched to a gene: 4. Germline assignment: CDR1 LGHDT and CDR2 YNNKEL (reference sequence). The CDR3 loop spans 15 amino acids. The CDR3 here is CASSQEGGRSYEQYF. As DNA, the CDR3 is TGTGCCAGCAGCCAAGAGGGCGGGAGGAGCTACGAGCAGTACTTC.

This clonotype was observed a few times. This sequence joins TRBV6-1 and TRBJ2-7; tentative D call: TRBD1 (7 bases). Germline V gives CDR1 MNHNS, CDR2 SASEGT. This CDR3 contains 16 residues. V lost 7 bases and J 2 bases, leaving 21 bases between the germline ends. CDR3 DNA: TGTGCCAGCAAGGGGAGGAGACAGGGTAGTCCCTACGAGCAGTACTTC. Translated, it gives CASKGRRQGSPYEQYF.

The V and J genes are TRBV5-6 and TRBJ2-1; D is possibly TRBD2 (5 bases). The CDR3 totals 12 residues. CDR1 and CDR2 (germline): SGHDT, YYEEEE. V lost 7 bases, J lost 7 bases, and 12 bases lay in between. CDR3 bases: TGTGCCAGCGGTGAGGGTAGTAATGAGCAGTTCTTC. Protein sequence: CASGEGSNEQFF.

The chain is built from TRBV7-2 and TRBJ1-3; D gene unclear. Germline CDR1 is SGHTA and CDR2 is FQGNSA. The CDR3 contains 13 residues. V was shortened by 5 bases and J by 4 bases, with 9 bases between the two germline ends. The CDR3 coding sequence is TGTGCCAGCAGCCCCCTTTTCGGAAACACCATATATTTT. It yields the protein CASSPLFGNTIYF.

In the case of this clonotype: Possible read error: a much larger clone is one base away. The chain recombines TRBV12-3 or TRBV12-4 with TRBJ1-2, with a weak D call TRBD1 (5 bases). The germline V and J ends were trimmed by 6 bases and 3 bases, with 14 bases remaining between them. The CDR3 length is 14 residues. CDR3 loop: CASRKAGKDYGYTF. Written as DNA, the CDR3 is TGTGCCAGCAGGAAGGCAGGGAAGGACTATGGCTACACCTTC.

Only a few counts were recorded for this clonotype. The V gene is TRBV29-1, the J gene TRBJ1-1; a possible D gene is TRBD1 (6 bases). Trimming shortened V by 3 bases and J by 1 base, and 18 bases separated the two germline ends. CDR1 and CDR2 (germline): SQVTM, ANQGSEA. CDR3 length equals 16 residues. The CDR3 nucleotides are TGCAGCGTTGATGGAGAACAGGGAATTAAGAACACTGAAGCTTTCTTT. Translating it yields CSVDGEQGIKNTEAFF.

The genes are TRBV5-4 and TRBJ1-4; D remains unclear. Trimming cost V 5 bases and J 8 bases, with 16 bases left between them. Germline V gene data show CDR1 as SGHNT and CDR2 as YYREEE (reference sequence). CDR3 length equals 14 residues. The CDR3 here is CASRYGGLGEKLFF. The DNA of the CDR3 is TGTGCCAGCAGATACGGCGGACTGGGAGAAAAACTGTTTTTT.

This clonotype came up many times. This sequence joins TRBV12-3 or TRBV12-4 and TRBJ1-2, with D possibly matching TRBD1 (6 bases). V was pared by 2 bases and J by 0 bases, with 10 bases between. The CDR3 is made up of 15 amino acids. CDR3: CASSLQGTPNYGYTF. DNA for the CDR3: TGTGCCAGCAGTTTACAGGGGACTCCTAACTATGGCTACACCTTC.

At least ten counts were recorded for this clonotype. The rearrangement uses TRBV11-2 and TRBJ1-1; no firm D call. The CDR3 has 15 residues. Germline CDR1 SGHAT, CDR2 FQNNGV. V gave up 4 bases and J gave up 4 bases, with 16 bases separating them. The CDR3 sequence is CASSSKDIRATEAFF. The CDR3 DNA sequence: TGTGCCAGCAGCTCAAAAGACATAAGGGCCACTGAAGCTTTCTTT.

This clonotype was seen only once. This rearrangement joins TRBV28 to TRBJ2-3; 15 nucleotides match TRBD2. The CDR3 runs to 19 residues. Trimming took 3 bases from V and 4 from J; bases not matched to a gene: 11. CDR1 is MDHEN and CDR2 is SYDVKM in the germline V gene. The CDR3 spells CASSFLRGLAGGAADTQYF. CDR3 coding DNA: TGTGCCAGCAGTTTCCTCCGGGGACTAGCGGGAGGTGCCGCAGATACGCAGTATTTT.

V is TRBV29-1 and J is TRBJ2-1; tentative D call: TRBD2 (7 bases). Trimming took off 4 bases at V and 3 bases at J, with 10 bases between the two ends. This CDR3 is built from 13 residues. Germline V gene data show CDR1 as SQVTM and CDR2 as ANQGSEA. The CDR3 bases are TGCAGCGTTGGGAGGGGGGGCTACAATGAGCAGTTCTTC. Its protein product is CSVGRGGYNEQFF.

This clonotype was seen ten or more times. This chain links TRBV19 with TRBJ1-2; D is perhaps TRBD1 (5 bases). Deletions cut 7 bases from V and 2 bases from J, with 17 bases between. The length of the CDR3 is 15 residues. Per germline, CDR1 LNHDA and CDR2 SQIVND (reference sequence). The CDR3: CASTTLTGGNYGYTF. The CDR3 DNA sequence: TGTGCCAGTACCACTCTCACGGGGGGGAACTATGGCTACACCTTC.

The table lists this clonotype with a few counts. DNA of the CDR3: TGTGCCATCAACGGAAAACTCGAGCTACCTACCGAGCAGTACTTC. Its protein is CAINGKLELPTEQYF. V gene TRBV10-3 combines with J gene TRBJ2-7; D uncertain. The CDR3 spans 15 residues. Trimming took 7 bases from V and 6 from J, leaving 22 bases between them. Germline assignment: CDR1 ENHRY and CDR2 SYGVKD.

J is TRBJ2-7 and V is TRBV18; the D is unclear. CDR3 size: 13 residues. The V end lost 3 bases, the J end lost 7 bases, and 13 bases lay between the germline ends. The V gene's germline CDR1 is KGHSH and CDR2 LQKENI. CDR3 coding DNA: TGTGCCAGCTCACCCCGGACCCTGAGGGAGCAGTACTTC. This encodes CASSPRTLREQYF.

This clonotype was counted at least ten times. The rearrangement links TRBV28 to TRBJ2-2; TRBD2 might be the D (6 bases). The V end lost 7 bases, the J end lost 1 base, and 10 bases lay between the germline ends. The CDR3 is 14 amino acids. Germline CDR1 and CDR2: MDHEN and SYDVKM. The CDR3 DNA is TGTGCCAGCACTCAAGCGGGGAACACCGGGGAGCTGTTTTTT. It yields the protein CASTQAGNTGELFF. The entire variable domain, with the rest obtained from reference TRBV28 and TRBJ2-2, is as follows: DVKVTQSSRYLVKRTGEKVFLECVQDMDHENMFWYRQDPGLGLRLIYFSYDVKMKEKGDIPEGYSVSREKKERFSLILESASTNQTSMYLCASTQAGNTGELFFGEGSRLTVL.

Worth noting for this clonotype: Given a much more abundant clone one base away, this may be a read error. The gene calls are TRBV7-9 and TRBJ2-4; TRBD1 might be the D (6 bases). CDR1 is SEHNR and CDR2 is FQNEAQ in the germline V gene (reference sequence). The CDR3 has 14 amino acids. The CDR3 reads CVSSSGQKENIQYF. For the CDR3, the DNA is TGTGTCAGCAGCTCTGGACAGAAAGAAAACATTCAGTACTTC.

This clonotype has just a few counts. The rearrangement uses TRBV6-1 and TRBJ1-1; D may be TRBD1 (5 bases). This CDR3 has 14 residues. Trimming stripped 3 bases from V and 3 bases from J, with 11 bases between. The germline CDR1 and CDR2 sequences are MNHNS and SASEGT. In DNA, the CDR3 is TGTGCCAGCAGTGAGCGGGACGGATACACTGAAGCTTTCTTT. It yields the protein CASSERDGYTEAFF.

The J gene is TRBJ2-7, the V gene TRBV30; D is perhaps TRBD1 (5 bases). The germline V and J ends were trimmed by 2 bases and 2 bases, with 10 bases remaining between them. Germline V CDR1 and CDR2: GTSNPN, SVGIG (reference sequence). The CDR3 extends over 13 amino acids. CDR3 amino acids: CAWSSGLTYEQYF. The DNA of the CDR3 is TGTGCCTGGAGTTCAGGGCTTACCTACGAGCAGTACTTC.

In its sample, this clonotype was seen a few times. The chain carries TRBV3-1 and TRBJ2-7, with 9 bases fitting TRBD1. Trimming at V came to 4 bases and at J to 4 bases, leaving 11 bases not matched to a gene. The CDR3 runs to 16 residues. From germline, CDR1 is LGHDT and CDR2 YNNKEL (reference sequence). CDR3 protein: CASSPQTGGTIYEQYF. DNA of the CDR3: TGTGCCAGCAGCCCCCAGACAGGGGGAACAATTTACGAGCAGTACTTC.

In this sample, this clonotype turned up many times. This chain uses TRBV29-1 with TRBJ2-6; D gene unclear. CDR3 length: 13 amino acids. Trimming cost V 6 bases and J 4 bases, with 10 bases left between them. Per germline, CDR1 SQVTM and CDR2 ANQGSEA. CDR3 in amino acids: CSVTLQGANVLTF. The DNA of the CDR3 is TGCAGCGTAACCCTACAGGGGGCCAACGTCCTGACTTTC.

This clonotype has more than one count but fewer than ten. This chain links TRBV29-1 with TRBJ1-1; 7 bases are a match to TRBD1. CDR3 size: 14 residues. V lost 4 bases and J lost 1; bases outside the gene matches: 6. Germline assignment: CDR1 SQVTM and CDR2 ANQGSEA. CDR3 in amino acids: CSVAGTVGNTEAFF. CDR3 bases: TGCAGCGTTGCGGGGACAGTTGGGAACACTGAAGCTTTCTTT. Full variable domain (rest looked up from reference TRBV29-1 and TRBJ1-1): SAVISQKPSRDICQRGTSLTIQCQVDSQVTMMFWYRQQPGQSLTLIATANQGSEATYESGFVIDKFPISRPNLTFSTLTVSNMSPEDSSIYLCSVAGTVGNTEAFFGQGTRLTVV.

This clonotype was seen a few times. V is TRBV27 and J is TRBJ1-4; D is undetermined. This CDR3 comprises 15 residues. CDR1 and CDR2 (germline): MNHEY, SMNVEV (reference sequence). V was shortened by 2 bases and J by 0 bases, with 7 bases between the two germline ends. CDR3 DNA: TGTGCCAGCAGTTTACTGGGGTCAACTAATGAAAAACTGTTTTTT. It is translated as CASSLLGSTNEKLFF.